This entry lists 28 T cell receptor beta chains sequenced from one sample in a study of shared clonotypes between healthy human individuals (dated by TCRdb to the early 2020s). Library prep was done by the immunoSEQ multiplex PCR assay. Entries here come from immuneACCESS through TCRdb and include only in-frame sequences with V and J called. Some clones fail to appear in such tables; in the studies checked, an unresolved V gene covers under half of the shortfall, and the cause of the remainder is unknown. This sample gives roughly 570,000 clones in total; roughly 98% of them show up just once. The ten largest clones take up 0.3% of the sample. CD8 naive samples were obtained by positive selection for CCR7 among CD45RO-negative cells, yielding a CD45RA+CCR7+ population from which TemRA cells were excluded. Sequenced material: naive CD8+ T cells sorted from blood. The intended sense of this specimen's cell subset or site label: CD45RA+CCR7+. The receptors here all came from a man aged 30 to 45 in good health.

This chain joins TRBV5-1 and TRBJ2-5, with a possible D match to TRBD1 (5 bases). The CDR3 covers 15 residues. V shed 3 bases and J shed 4 bases, with 16 bases lying between them. Looked up from germline, CDR1 is SGHRS and CDR2 is YFSETQ. The CDR3 here is CASSSLPGPSETQYF. CDR3 nucleotides: TGCGCCAGCAGCTCCCTCCCAGGGCCCTCAGAGACCCAGTACTTC.

V gene TRBV28 combines with J gene TRBJ2-7, with no clear D. There are 13 residues in the CDR3. With 3 bases removed from V and 1 base from J, the gap between germline ends came to 7 bases. CDR1 and CDR2 from the germline V gene are MDHEN and SYDVKM. The CDR3 loop reads CASSFLGSYEQYF. CDR3 sequence (DNA): TGTGCCAGCAGTTTCCTGGGATCCTACGAGCAGTACTTC.

This chain links TRBV5-1 with TRBJ2-7, with a weak D call TRBD2 (5 bases). The germline V gene has CDR1 SGHRS and CDR2 YFSETQ. The CDR3 consists of 12 residues. Trimming cost V 0 bases and J 12 bases, with 13 bases left between them. Written as DNA, the CDR3 is TGCGCCAGCAGCTTGGCCGGGAACCCGTTGTACTTC. Protein sequence: CASSLAGNPLYF.

The chain uses TRBV7-9 and TRBJ2-2, with 10 nucleotides matching TRBD1. The ends lost 5 bases at V and 4 bases at J; junction bases unmatched: 10. Germline V gene sequence: CDR1 SEHNR, CDR2 FQNEAQ (reference sequence). The CDR3 is 17 amino acids. In DNA, the CDR3 is TGTGCCAGCAGCCTTAATCAACGGGACAGGGGCACCGGGGAGCTGTTTTTT. It yields the protein CASSLNQRDRGTGELFF.

The rearrangement links TRBV7-6 to TRBJ1-1; tentatively, D is TRBD1 (5 bases). V lost 2 bases, J lost 1 base, and 11 bases lay in between. Germline CDR1 SGHVS, CDR2 FNYEAQ. This CDR3 has 15 amino acids. The CDR3 here is CASSLIWGKNTEAFF. The CDR3 DNA reads as TGTGCCAGCAGCTTAATCTGGGGCAAGAACACTGAAGCTTTCTTT.

The CDR3 protein is CASAQRENTGELFF. CDR3 sequence (DNA): TGCGCCAGCGCCCAGCGGGAGAACACCGGGGAGCTGTTTTTT. The genes are TRBV4-3 and TRBJ2-2; 7 nucleotides agree with TRBD2. V shed 8 bases, J shed 1 base, and the junction held 4 bases outside the gene matches. Looked up from germline, CDR1 is LGHNA and CDR2 is YSLEER. The CDR3 totals 14 residues.

This clone occurred once. The chain recombines TRBV4-1 with TRBJ2-4; no definite D call. V lost 4 bases to trimming and J lost 3 bases, with 25 bases between them. The CDR3 is 19 residues long. Germline V gives CDR1 MGHRA, CDR2 YSYEKL. The CDR3 is CASSPADWTEAVGKNIQYF. The CDR3 DNA sequence: TGCGCCAGCAGCCCGGCCGATTGGACCGAGGCGGTAGGCAAAAACATTCAGTACTTC.

The J gene is TRBJ2-7, the V gene TRBV4-1, with TRBD2 matching over 10 bases. Germline V CDR1 and CDR2: MGHRA, YSYEKL. V shed 5 bases, J shed 2 bases, and the junction held 9 bases outside the gene matches. CDR3 size: 16 residues. The CDR3 DNA follows: TGCGCCAGCAGCGAGTCCGGTGGACTAGCGGCCTACGAGCAGTACTTC. It is translated as CASSESGGLAAYEQYF.

The chain carries TRBV20-1 and TRBJ2-1; TRBD2 matches at 7 bases. V dropped 5 bases and J dropped 8; count of bases not matched to a gene: 3. Germline CDR1 DFQATT, CDR2 SNEGSKA (reference sequence). The CDR3 consists of 11 residues. CDR3 protein: CSAGRVDEQFF. CDR3 sequence (DNA): TGCAGTGCTGGGAGGGTTGATGAGCAGTTCTTC.

The rearrangement uses TRBV4-3 and TRBJ2-7; D gene unclear. The germline V gene has CDR1 LGHNA and CDR2 YSLEER. V was pared by 1 base and J by 3 bases, with 13 bases between. CDR3 length equals 15 residues. CDR3: CASSQGTSKLYEQYF. CDR3 nucleotide sequence: TGCGCCAGCAGCCAAGGGACCTCGAAGCTCTACGAGCAGTACTTC.

The rearrangement joins TRBV28 to TRBJ1-5; 8 nucleotides line up with TRBD1. The V and J ends lost 6 bases and 0 bases, in that order; junction bases with no gene match: 10. Per germline, CDR1 MDHEN and CDR2 SYDVKM. This CDR3 has 17 residues. CDR3 coding DNA: TGTGCCAGCAGCCAAGGACAGGGCCTACTTAGCAATCAGCCCCAGCATTTT. Its translation: CASSQGQGLLSNQPQHF.

The chain links TRBV2 to TRBJ1-2, with D hard to call. The CDR3 spans 14 residues. V was shortened by 1 base and J by 0 bases, with 6 bases between the two germline ends. Germline-derived CDR1 and CDR2 are SNHLY and FYNNEI. The CDR3 nucleotides are TGTGCCAGCAGTGAAGGGAAAACTAACTATGGCTACACCTTC. Its protein is CASSEGKTNYGYTF.

The CDR3 region is CASSQESSGDTIYF. In nucleotides, the CDR3 is TGCGCCAGCAGCCAAGAGAGTTCGGGGGACACCATATATTTT. V is TRBV4-3 and J is TRBJ1-3, with D perhaps matching TRBD1 (5 bases). Trimming left V 0 bases short and J 8 bases short, with 11 bases between. CDR1 is LGHNA, CDR2 YSLEER, per germline. This CDR3 has 14 amino acids.

This chain links TRBV4-1 with TRBJ2-2; TRBD2 is a possible D gene (6 bases). CDR3 size: 14 residues. Germline V gene sequence: CDR1 MGHRA, CDR2 YSYEKL. Between the trimmed V and J ends, which lost 1 base and 6 bases, there was a span of 9 bases. The CDR3 sequence: CASSQASGAGELFF. DNA of the CDR3: TGCGCCAGCAGCCAAGCTTCGGGGGCCGGGGAGCTGTTTTTT.

The chain has TRBV6-6 and TRBJ2-7; perhaps TRBD2 as D (6 bases). Trimming took off 4 bases at V and 3 bases at J, with 10 bases between the two ends. CDR3 length: 13 residues. Germline CDR1 MNHNY, CDR2 SVGAGI (reference sequence). The CDR3 region is CASSSGVDYEQYF. Written as DNA, the CDR3 is TGTGCCAGCAGTTCGGGAGTGGACTACGAGCAGTACTTC.

This rearrangement joins TRBV11-3 to TRBJ2-2, with D possibly being TRBD1 (5 bases). This CDR3 contains 17 residues. V lost 3 bases to trimming and J lost 2 bases, with 16 bases between them. CDR1 SGHNT and CDR2 YENEEA come from the germline V gene. The CDR3: CASSFQSWGFNTGELFF. CDR3 in DNA: TGTGCCAGCAGCTTTCAAAGTTGGGGCTTCAACACCGGGGAGCTGTTTTTT.

V gene TRBV10-3 combines with J gene TRBJ1-1; D unclear. The CDR3 covers 13 residues. CDR1 and CDR2 (germline): ENHRY, SYGVKD. V lost 0 bases to trimming and J lost 1 base, with 3 bases between them. This CDR3 is CAISESGNTEAFF. CDR3 in DNA: TGTGCCATCAGTGAGTCGGGGAACACTGAAGCTTTCTTT.

V usage is TRBV7-9 and J usage is TRBJ2-1; 10 bases map to TRBD2. The junction had 9 bases not matched to a gene; V was cut back by 0 bases and J by 7 bases. The CDR3 length is 17 residues. The germline V gene has CDR1 SEHNR and CDR2 FQNEAQ (reference sequence). The CDR3 sequence is CASSLAKGLTSGNEQFF. The CDR3 DNA reads TGTGCCAGCAGCTTAGCCAAGGGGTTGACTAGCGGGAATGAGCAGTTCTTC.

J is TRBJ2-3 and V is TRBV19, with D tentatively TRBD2 (7 bases). Germline V CDR1 and CDR2: LNHDA, SQIVND (reference sequence). This CDR3 spans 17 amino acids. Deletions cut 4 bases from V and 4 bases from J, with 21 bases between. CDR3 region: CASSTSRGAEGSDTQYF. DNA for the CDR3: TGTGCCAGTAGTACGTCCCGGGGGGCGGAGGGGTCAGATACGCAGTATTTT.

The chain employs TRBV6-1 and TRBJ2-2; TRBD1 matches at 7 bases. This CDR3 comprises 13 residues. The junction had 5 bases not matched to a gene; V was cut back by 9 bases and J by 4 bases. Germline loops: CDR1 MNHNS, CDR2 SASEGT. CDR3 amino acids: CASIQGSTGELFF. Here the CDR3 DNA reads TGTGCCAGTATACAGGGGTCCACCGGGGAGCTGTTTTTT.

The chain employs TRBV5-1 and TRBJ2-7; 11 nucleotides align to TRBD1. Trimming removed 4 bases from V and 3 bases from J; junction bases left unmatched: 12. Germline lookup yields CDR1 SGHRS and CDR2 YFSETQ. This CDR3 region has 17 residues. The CDR3 DNA reads as TGCGCCAGCAGCCCCACCCGGACAGGGGGCCTCAACTACGAGCAGTACTTC. It codes for CASSPTRTGGLNYEQYF.

The V gene is TRBV25-1, the J gene TRBJ2-7, with D tentatively TRBD2 (6 bases). V was clipped by 1 base and J by 3 bases, with 13 bases between them. The CDR3 spans 15 residues. CDR1 and CDR2 from the germline V gene are MGHDK and SYGVNS. CDR3 sequence (DNA): TGTGCCAGCAGTGAATTTGTGGGAGGCTTCTACGAGCAGTACTTC. This encodes CASSEFVGGFYEQYF.

This chain uses TRBV7-9 with TRBJ1-1; D may be TRBD1 (6 bases). The CDR3 covers 13 residues. The germline V and J ends were trimmed by 4 bases and 4 bases, with 10 bases remaining between them. Germline V gene lookup returns CDR1 SEHNR and CDR2 FQNEAQ (reference sequence). In DNA, the CDR3 is TGTGCCAGCAGCTCCACAGGGTCCACTGAAGCTTTCTTT. The encoded protein is CASSSTGSTEAFF.

This rearrangement joins TRBV29-1 to TRBJ2-7; TRBD2 matches at 13 bases. J was trimmed by 1 base and V by 1 base; bases with no gene match: 4. There are 16 residues in the CDR3. CDR1 SQVTM and CDR2 ANQGSEA come from the germline V gene. CDR3 loop: CSVEGELAGGSYEQYF. The CDR3 DNA reads TGCAGCGTTGAAGGGGAACTAGCGGGAGGGTCCTACGAGCAGTACTTC.

This chain links TRBV6-1 with TRBJ2-7, with 7 positions matching TRBD2. Per germline, CDR1 MNHNS and CDR2 SASEGT. The CDR3 spans 16 residues. V shed 2 bases and J 1 base; nucleotides not matched to a gene: 8. CDR3 sequence (DNA): TGTGCCAGCAGTGAATCCTGGCTAGCGGCGTCCTACGAGCAGTACTTC. This codes for CASSESWLAASYEQYF.

The rearrangement uses TRBV5-4 and TRBJ2-3, with D uncertain. The CDR3 length is 12 residues. Trimming took off 4 bases at V and 3 bases at J, with 6 bases between the two ends. CDR1 and CDR2 (germline): SGHNT, YYREEE (reference sequence). CDR3 coding DNA: TGTGCCAGCAGCGCGAATACAGATACGCAGTATTTT. This gives the protein CASSANTDTQYF.

The gene calls are TRBV9 and TRBJ1-3; the D gene is possibly TRBD1 (6 bases). This CDR3 comprises 15 residues. Germline V CDR1 and CDR2: SGDLS, YYNGEE. V lost 3 bases and J lost 8, with 18 bases in between. This chain's CDR3 is CASSAGDLRGDTIYF. The CDR3 bases are TGTGCCAGCAGCGCCGGGGATCTAAGGGGGGACACCATATATTTT.

V is TRBV4-2 and J is TRBJ2-7; 9 bases fit TRBD1. Germline CDR1 LGHNA, CDR2 YNFKEQ. The junction had 8 bases not matched to a gene; V was cut back by 4 bases and J by 1 base. The CDR3 consists of 16 residues. The CDR3 DNA sequence: TGTGCCAGCAGCCCGCGGCGGACAGGGGATTCCTACGAGCAGTACTTC. Translating it yields CASSPRRTGDSYEQYF.